The entry below gives a single T cell receptor (beta chain) sequence along with its context. The authors' processing: Scientists estimated how many nucleated cells there were by amplifying reference gene primers. Generated by immunoSEQ multiplex PCR, the TCRdb table keeps only in-frame clones and is missing some. The V and J calls and clone size are taken from that table; D and trimming were inferred from the DNA. The profile covers around 200,000 clones, with 86% appearing a single time and roughly 7% taken by the ten largest. The source of the sample is a study of blood T cell repertoires in COVID-19. As for the study in general: Specimens from acute and convalescent COVID-19 originated in the United States, Italy and Spain. T cells, B-cell-depleted T cells, or PBMCs supplied cDNA or gDNA.

V was shortened by 4 bases and J by 0 bases, with 13 bases between the two germline ends. The CDR3 has 15 amino acids. Germline V gives CDR1 SGHDT, CDR2 YYEEEE. V and J are TRBV5-6 and TRBJ2-5; D remains ambiguous. Sequencing was performed on peripheral blood. The receptor was derived from a woman older than 75 in a cohort sampled during active or convalescent COVID-19. CDR3 protein: CASSPPRWYQETQYF. CDR3 DNA: TGTGCCAGCAGCCCCCCGCGGTGGTACCAAGAGACCCAGTACTTC.